The clone carrying this T cell receptor (beta chain) has only a few counts. Its antigen is currently unknown. The record originates from a study of blood T cells in healthy people across ages. Combining a sample-barcoded 5' primer with a J-beta primer mix, a second PCR ran for about 7 to 12 cycles. TCRdb re-called the 5' RACE reads with MiXCR, one entry per CDR3 protein. The sample has about 1.4 million distinct CDR3 sequences, roughly 59% seen once. Study conclusions and caveats: Underestimates were what the diversity estimates from one million T cells were considered to be. Compared with aged donors, long-lived donors showed fewer expanded clones, suggesting selection.

The CDR3 loop spans 16 amino acids. Per germline, CDR1 SGHVS and CDR2 FNYEAQ. Trimming removed 2 bases at V and 2 bases at J, with 13 bases between. The chain uses TRBV7-6 and TRBJ1-5; D not resolved. This sequence was found in a man between 18 and 35 years old in good health. Source material: blood. CDR3 DNA: TGTGCCAGCAGCTTATGGTCAGACCCCGGCAATCAGCCCCAGCATTTT. Encoded protein: CASSLWSDPGNQPQHF.